This TCR beta chain was retrieved from a study of shared T cell receptors in the human thymus. With V trimmed by 8 bases and J by 6 bases, 12 bases remained unmatched. The CDR3 sequence is 14 residues long. CDR1 and CDR2 from the germline V gene are SGHRS and YFSETQ. The sample holds one count of this clone. Profiled with immunoSEQ multiplex PCR; TCRdb holds only in-frame clones, not every one. The data contain about 380,000 clones, around 95% of them seen just once; the ten biggest clones take up approximately 0.02%. The clonotype was recovered from a human donor. V and J are TRBV5-1 and TRBJ2-7; 9 bases line up with TRBD2. Material: thymocytes. The CDR3 loop reads CASTPGLAPLEQYF. The CDR3, as DNA: TGCGCCAGTACCCCGGGACTAGCACCCCTCGAGCAGTACTTC.